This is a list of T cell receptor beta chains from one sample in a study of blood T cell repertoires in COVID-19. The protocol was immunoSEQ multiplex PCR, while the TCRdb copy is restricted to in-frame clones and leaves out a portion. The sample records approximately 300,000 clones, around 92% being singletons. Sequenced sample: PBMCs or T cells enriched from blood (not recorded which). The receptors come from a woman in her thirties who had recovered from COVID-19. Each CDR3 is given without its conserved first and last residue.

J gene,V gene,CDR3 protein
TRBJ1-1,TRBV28,ASSTGQRDTEAF
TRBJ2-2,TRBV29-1,SVVAESNTGELF
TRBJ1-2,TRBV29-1,SVRRGGDGYT
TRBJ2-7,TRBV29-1,SAERDYEQY
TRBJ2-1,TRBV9,ASSVGLAEYNEQF
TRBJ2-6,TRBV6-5,ASSYVHSGANVLT
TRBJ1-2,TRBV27,ASSPAHFYGYT
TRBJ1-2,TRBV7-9,ASSRPDWGGDDYGYT
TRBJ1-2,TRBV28,ASSLTGGYT
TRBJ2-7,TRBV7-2,ASSYAAGSYEQY
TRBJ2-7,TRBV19,ASSIGAALSSYEQY
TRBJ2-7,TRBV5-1,ASSPGDRSYEQY
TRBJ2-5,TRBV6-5,ASSYLQGAGETQY
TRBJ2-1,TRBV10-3,AIRGGLAGWEYNEQF
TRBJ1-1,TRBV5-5,ASSLEWGSEAF
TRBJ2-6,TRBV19,ASSVLISGANVLT
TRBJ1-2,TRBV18,ASSPQVFRASANYGYT
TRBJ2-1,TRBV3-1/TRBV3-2,ASSQTGGGDYNEQF
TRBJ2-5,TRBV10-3,ASGLAGVQETQY
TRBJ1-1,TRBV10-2,ASSPGPLGEAF
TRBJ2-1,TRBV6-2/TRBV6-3,ASSYSGLGAPEQF
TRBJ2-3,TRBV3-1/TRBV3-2,ASSSRLVDTQY
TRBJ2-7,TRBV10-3,AIIAEAGVSHEQY
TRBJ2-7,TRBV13,ASSYTGQGAYEQY
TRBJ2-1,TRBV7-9,ASSKTGLAGANEQF
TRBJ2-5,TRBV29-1,SVSQGQLQETQY
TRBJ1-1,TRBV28,ASSSSAGGAF
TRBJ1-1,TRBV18,ASSTGNTEAF
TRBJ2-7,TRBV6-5,ASSTDTLPYEQY
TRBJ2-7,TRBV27,ASRMATSGIYEQY
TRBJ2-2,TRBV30,AWSPGLENTGELF
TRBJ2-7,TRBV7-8,ASSQGLRVYEQY
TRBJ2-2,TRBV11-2,ASRQGGTGELF
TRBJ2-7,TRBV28,ASTQLRSVGEQY
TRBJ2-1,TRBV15,ATSSLGLTNEQF
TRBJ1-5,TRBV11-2,ASSSRRVANQPQH
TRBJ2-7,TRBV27,ASSFTGGRGEQY
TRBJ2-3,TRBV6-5,ASSPGFLTDTQY
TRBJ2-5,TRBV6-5,ASTPSSGAQETQY
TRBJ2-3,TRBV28,ASTPGLAGTDTQY
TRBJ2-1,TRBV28,ASSYPGESYNEQF
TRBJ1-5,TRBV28,ASSLPMGQGVPSAQH
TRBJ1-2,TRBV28,ASSNPGRDDYGYT
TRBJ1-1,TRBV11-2,ASSLGIEGTEAF
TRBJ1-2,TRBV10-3,AISEGTGVDGYGYT
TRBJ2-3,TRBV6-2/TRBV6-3,ASSSDRGTDTQY
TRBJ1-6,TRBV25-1,ASRRTGNSPLH
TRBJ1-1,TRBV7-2,ASSLSLSHRRETEAF
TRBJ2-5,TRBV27,ASSTTTTGETQY
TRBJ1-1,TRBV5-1,ASSSPNRGNTEAF
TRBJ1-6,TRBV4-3,ASSQVGRTGFSPLH
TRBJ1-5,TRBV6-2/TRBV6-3,ASSYDGSPQPQH
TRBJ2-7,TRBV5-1,ASSPGTGTNPYEQY
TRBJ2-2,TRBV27,ASRQTGENTGELF